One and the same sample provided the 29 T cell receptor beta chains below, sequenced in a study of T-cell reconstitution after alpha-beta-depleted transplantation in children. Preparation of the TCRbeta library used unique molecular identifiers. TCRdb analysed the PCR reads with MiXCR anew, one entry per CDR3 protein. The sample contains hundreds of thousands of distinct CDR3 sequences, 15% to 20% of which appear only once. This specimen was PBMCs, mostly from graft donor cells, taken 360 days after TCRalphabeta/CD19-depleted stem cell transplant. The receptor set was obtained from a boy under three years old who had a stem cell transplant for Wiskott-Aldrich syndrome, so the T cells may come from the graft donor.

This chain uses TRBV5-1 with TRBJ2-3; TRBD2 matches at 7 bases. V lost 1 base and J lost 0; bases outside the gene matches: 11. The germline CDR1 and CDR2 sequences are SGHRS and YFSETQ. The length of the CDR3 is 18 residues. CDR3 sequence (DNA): TGCGCCAGCAGCTTGACGTCTAGCGGTCGTCCTAGCACAGATACGCAGTATTTT. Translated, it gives CASSLTSSGRPSTDTQYF.

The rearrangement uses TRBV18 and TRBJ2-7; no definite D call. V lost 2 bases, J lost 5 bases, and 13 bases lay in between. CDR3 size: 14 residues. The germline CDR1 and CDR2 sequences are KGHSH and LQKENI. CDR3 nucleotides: TGTGCCAGCTCACCAAGATTAGGAAGGGACGAGCAGTACTTC. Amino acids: CASSPRLGRDEQYF.

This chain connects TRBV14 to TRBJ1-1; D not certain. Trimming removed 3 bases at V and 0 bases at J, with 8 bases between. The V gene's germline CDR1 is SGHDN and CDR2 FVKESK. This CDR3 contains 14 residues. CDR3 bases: TGTGCCAGCAGCCAGGTTCTCGTGAACACTGAAGCTTTCTTT. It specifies CASSQVLVNTEAFF.

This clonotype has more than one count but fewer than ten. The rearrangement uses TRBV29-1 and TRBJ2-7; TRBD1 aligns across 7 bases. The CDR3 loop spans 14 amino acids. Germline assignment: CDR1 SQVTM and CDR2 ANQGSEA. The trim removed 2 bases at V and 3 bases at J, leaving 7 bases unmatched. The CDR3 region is CSVEKYRGGYEQYF. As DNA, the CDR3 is TGCAGCGTTGAAAAATACAGGGGTGGCTACGAGCAGTACTTC.

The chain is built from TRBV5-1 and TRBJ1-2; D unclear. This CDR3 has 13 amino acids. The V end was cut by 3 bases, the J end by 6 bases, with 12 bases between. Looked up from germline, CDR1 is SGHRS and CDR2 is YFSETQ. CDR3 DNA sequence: TGCGCCAGCAGCTCCGCACACCGGGATGGCTACACCTTC. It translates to CASSSAHRDGYTF.

CDR3: CASSQARTDYSNQPQHF. As DNA, the CDR3 is TGCGCCAGCAGCCAAGCTCGGACAGATTATAGCAATCAGCCCCAGCATTTT. V usage is TRBV4-1 and J usage is TRBJ1-5, with a tentative D call TRBD1 (6 bases). Germline V gives CDR1 MGHRA, CDR2 YSYEKL. Trimming stripped 1 base from V and 0 bases from J, with 13 bases between. This CDR3 contains 17 residues.

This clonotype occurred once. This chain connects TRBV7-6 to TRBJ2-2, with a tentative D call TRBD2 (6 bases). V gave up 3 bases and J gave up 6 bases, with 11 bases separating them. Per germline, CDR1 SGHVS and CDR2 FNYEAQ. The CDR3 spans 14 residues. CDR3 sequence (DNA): TGTGCCAGCAGCTTCTTTGGAGGGGCCGGGGAGCTGTTTTTT. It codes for CASSFFGGAGELFF.

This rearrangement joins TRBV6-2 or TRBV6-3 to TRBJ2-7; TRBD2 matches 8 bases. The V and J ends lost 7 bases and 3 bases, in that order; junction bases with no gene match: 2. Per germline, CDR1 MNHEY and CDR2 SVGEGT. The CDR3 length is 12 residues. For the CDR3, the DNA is TGTGCCAGCAAACTAGCGGACTACGAGCAGTACTTC. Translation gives CASKLADYEQYF.

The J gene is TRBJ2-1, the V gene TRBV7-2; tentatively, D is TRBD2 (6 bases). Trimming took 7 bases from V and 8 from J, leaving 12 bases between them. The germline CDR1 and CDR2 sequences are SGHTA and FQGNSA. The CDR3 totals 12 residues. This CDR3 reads CASNTGVHEQFF. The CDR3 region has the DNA TGTGCCAGCAACACGGGAGTACATGAGCAGTTCTTC.

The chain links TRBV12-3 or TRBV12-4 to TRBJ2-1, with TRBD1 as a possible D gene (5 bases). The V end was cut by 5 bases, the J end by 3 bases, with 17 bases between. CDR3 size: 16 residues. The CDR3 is CASSRTLPFFYNEQFF. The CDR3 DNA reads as TGTGCCAGCAGTAGGACACTACCATTCTTCTACAATGAGCAGTTCTTC.

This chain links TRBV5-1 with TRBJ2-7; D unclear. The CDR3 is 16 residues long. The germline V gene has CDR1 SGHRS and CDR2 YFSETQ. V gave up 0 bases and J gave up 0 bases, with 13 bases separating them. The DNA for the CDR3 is TGCGCCAGCAGCTTGGGATTAAGGCCTAGCTCCTACGAGCAGTACTTC. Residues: CASSLGLRPSSYEQYF.

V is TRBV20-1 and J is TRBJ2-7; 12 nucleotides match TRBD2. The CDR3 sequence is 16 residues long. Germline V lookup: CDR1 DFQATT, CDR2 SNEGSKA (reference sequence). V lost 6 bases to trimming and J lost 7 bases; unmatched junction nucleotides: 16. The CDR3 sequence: CSALFETSGRMREQYF. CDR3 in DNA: TGCAGTGCCCTCTTCGAGACTAGCGGGAGAATGAGGGAGCAGTACTTC.

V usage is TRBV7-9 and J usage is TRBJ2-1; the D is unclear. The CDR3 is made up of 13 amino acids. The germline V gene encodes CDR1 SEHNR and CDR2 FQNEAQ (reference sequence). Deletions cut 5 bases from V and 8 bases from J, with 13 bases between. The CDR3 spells CASSTSGPDEQFF. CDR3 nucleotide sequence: TGTGCCAGCAGCACCTCTGGCCCCGATGAGCAGTTCTTC.

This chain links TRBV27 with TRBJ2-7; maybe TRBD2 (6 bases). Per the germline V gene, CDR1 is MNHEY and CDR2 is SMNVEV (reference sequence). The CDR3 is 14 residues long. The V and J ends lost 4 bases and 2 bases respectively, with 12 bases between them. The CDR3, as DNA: TGTGCCAGCAGTTCCGGAGGGCTAGCCTACGAGCAGTACTTC. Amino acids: CASSSGGLAYEQYF.

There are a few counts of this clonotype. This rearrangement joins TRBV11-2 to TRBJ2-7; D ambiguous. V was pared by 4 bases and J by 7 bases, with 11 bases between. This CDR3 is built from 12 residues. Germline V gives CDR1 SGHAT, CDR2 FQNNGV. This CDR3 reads CASSSSLGEQYF. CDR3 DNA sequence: TGTGCCAGCAGCTCCTCTCTGGGGGAGCAGTACTTC.

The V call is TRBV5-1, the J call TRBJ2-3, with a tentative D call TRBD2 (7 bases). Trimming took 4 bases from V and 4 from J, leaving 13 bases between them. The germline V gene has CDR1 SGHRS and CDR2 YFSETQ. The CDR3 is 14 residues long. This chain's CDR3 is CASSRGGAPDTQYF. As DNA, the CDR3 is TGCGCCAGCAGCCGCGGGGGCGCACCAGATACGCAGTATTTT. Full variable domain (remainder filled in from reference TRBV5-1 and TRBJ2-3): KAGVTQTPRYLIKTRGQQVTLSCSPISGHRSVSWYQQTPGQGLQFLFEYFSETQRNKGNFPGRFSGRQFSNSRSEMNVSTLELGDSALYLCASSRGGAPDTQYFGPGTRLTVL.

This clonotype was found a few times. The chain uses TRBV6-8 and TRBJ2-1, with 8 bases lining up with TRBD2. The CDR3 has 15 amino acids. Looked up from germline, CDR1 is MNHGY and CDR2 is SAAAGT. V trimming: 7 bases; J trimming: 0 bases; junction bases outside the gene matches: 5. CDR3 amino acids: CASTSSGGSYNEQFF. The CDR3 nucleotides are TGTGCCAGCACCTCGAGCGGGGGCTCCTACAATGAGCAGTTCTTC.

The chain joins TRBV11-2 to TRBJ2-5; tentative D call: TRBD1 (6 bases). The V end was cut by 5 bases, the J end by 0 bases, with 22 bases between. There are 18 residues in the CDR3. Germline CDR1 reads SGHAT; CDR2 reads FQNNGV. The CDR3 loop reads CASSLSNIFQGYQETQYF. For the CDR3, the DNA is TGTGCCAGCAGCCTGTCGAACATCTTCCAGGGGTACCAAGAGACCCAGTACTTC.

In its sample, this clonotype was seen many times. This CDR3 reads CATSDPSSGTYTGELFF. The CDR3 coding sequence is TGTGCCACCAGTGATCCTTCCTCCGGGACCTACACCGGGGAGCTGTTTTTT. The V call is TRBV24-1, the J call TRBJ2-2, with D possibly being TRBD1 or TRBD2 (5 bases each). Germline CDR1 reads KGHDR; CDR2 reads SFDVKD. CDR3 length equals 17 residues. Trimming took off 3 bases at V and 3 bases at J, with 16 bases between the two ends.

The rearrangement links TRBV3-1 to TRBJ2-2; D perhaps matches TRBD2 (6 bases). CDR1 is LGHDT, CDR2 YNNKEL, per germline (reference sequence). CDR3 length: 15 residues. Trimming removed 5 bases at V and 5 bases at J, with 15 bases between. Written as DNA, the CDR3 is TGTGCCAGCAGCGTATTGGGAGGAGGGACCGGGGAGCTGTTTTTT. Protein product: CASSVLGGGTGELFF.

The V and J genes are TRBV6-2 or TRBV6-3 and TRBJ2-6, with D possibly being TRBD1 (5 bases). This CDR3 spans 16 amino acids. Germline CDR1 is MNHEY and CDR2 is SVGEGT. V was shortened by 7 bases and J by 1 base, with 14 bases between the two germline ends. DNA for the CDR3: TGTGCCAGCAAACCTATCTCAGGGTCTGGGGCCAACGTCCTGACTTTC. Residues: CASKPISGSGANVLTF.

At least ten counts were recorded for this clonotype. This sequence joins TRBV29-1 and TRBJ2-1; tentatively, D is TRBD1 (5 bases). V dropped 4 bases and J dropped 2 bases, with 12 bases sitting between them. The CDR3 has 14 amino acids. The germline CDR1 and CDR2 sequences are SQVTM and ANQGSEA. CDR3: CSVGQLVPYNEQFF. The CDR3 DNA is TGCAGCGTTGGACAGCTTGTCCCCTACAATGAGCAGTTCTTC.

The CDR3 is CATSDSAPSGSSYNEQFF. Here the CDR3 DNA reads TGTGCCACCAGTGATTCGGCTCCTAGCGGAAGCTCCTACAATGAGCAGTTCTTC. This chain joins TRBV24-1 and TRBJ2-1; 7 bases line up with TRBD2. J was trimmed by 0 bases and V by 2 bases; bases with no gene match: 9. Germline CDR1 reads KGHDR; CDR2 reads SFDVKD. The CDR3 spans 18 residues.

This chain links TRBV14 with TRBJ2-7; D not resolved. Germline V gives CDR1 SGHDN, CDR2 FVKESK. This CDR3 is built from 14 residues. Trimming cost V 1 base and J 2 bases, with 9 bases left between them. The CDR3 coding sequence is TGTGCCAGCAGCCAAGCTGGGAAGCCCTACGAGCAGTACTTC. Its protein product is CASSQAGKPYEQYF.

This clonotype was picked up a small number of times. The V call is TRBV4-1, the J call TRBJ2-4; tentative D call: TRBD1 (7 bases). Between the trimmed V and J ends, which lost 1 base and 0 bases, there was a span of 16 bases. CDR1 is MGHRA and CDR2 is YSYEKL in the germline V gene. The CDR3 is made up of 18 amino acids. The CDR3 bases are TGCGCCAGCAGCCAAGTCGGGGGACAGCCTCTAGCCAAAAACATTCAGTACTTC. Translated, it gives CASSQVGGQPLAKNIQYF.

The CDR3 reads CASSSRSGGKRTGELFF. DNA of the CDR3: TGTGCCAGCAGTTCTCGAAGCGGGGGGAAGAGAACCGGGGAGCTGTTTTTT. V usage is TRBV12-3 or TRBV12-4 and J usage is TRBJ2-2; 9 nucleotides align to TRBD2. J lost 5 bases, V lost 4 bases, and 11 bases had no gene match. CDR3 length equals 17 residues.

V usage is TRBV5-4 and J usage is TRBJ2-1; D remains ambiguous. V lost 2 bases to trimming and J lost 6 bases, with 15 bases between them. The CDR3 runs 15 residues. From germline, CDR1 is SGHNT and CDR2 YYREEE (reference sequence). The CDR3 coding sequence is TGTGCCAGCAGCTTCCGAGGCGGAATATTCAATGAGCAGTTCTTC. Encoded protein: CASSFRGGIFNEQFF.

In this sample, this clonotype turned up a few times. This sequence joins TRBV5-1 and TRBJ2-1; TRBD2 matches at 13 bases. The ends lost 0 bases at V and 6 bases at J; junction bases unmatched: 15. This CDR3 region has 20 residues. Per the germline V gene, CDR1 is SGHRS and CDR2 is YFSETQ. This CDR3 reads CASSLDFTSGRALIRNEQFF. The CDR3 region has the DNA TGCGCCAGCAGCTTGGATTTTACTAGCGGGAGGGCTTTAATCCGCAATGAGCAGTTCTTC.

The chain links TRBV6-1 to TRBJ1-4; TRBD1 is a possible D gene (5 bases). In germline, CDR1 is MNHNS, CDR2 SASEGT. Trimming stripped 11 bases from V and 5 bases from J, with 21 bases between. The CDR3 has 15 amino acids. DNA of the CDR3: TGTGCCTCCTCTCGGGCAGGGACTTTGAATGAAAAACTGTTTTTT. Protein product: CASSRAGTLNEKLFF.